This TCR beta chain was sequenced during a study of shared clonotypes between healthy human individuals. Broader study findings: Shared clonotypes: about 4.6% naive CD4, about 3.5% naive CD8, 2.3% memory CD4, 0.4% memory CD8.

Trimming left V 0 bases short and J 3 bases short, with 6 bases between. CDR1 is PRHDT, CDR2 FYEKMQ, per germline (reference sequence). CDR3 length equals 13 residues. Each subset's genomic DNA was split evenly across several immunoSEQ plates. Assay used: immunoSEQ multiplex PCR; TCRdb lists only in-frame clones, some missing. The repertoire consists of millions of clones, with roughly 92% occurring once and the leading ten covering over 0.12%. This clone came up a few times. Its specificity is not known. The chain joins TRBV13 to TRBJ2-7; D gene ambiguous. Specimen: naive CD4+ T cells sorted from blood. The sample's subset: CD45RA+ positively selected. This TCR came from a man between 18 and 35 years old in good health. DNA of the CDR3: TGTGCCAGCAGCTTAGGGGTTTACTACGAGCAGTACTTC. This codes for CASSLGVYYEQYF.